A single sample is the source of the 20 T cell receptor beta chains below, sequenced in a study of T cell responses to AZD1222 COVID-19 vaccine. Libraries were prepared by immunoSEQ multiplex PCR; TCRdb keeps only in-frame clonotypes and omits some of them. The sample has about 160,000 clones, 85% to 90% seen once. The sample consisted of peripheral blood, taken on day 0 of AZD1222 vaccination. Receptor source: an adult in good health.

The chain links TRBV30 to TRBJ2-1; the D is unclear. The germline V and J ends were trimmed by 2 bases and 7 bases, with 15 bases remaining between them. The CDR3 loop spans 14 amino acids. Germline V gene data show CDR1 as GTSNPN and CDR2 as SVGIG (reference sequence). The CDR3 sequence: CAWSYSASRNEQFF. In DNA, the CDR3 is TGTGCCTGGAGTTACTCGGCCTCTAGGAATGAGCAGTTCTTC. Variable domain in full (rest from reference TRBV30 and TRBJ2-1): SQTIHQWPATLVQPVGSPLSLECTVEGTSNPNLYWYRQAAGRGLQLLFYSVGIGQISSEVPQNLSASRPQDRQFILSSKKLLLSDSGFYLCAWSYSASRNEQFFGPGTRLTVL.

The gene calls are TRBV18 and TRBJ2-7, with D tentatively TRBD2 (5 bases). Looked up from germline, CDR1 is KGHSH and CDR2 is LQKENI. This CDR3 comprises 13 residues. V dropped 5 bases and J dropped 5 bases, with 13 bases sitting between them. The CDR3 DNA reads as TGTGCCAGCTCAATAGGGAGACGGGACGAGCAGTACGTC. Translation: CASSIGRRDEQYV.

The chain has TRBV11-2 and TRBJ1-1; maybe TRBD1 (6 bases). The CDR3 totals 16 residues. Trimming took off 5 bases at V and 0 bases at J, with 16 bases between the two ends. Germline loops: CDR1 SGHAT, CDR2 FQNNGV. The CDR3 sequence is CASSRPQGGLNTEAFF. The CDR3 DNA follows: TGTGCCAGCAGCCGACCACAGGGCGGCTTGAACACTGAAGCTTTCTTT. The whole variable domain, filled in from reference TRBV11-2 and TRBJ1-1, reads EAGVAQSPRYKIIEKRQSVAFWCNPISGHATLYWYQQILGQGPKLLIQFQNNGVVDDSQLPKDRFSAERLKGVDSTLKIQPAKLEDSAVYLCASSRPQGGLNTEAFFGQGTRLTVV.

CDR3 amino acids: CASGPYGSNQPQHF. The CDR3 coding sequence is TGTGCCAGCGGACCATATGGTAGCAATCAGCCCCAGCATTTT. The genes are TRBV28 and TRBJ1-5; D gene uncertain. Per germline, CDR1 MDHEN and CDR2 SYDVKM. The CDR3 has 14 residues. Trimming pared 8 bases from V and 0 bases from J, leaving 11 bases between. Based on the CDR3 plus reference TRBV28 and TRBJ1-5, the full variable domain is DVKVTQSSRYLVKRTGEKVFLECVQDMDHENMFWYRQDPGLGLRLIYFSYDVKMKEKGDIPEGYSVSREKKERFSLILESASTNQTSMYLCASGPYGSNQPQHFGDGTRLSIL.

The chain employs TRBV10-3 and TRBJ2-1, with 14 bases matching TRBD2. The germline V gene has CDR1 ENHRY and CDR2 SYGVKD. This CDR3 has 17 amino acids. J was trimmed by 5 bases and V by 2 bases; bases with no gene match: 5. The CDR3 sequence: CAISEPTTSGGDNEQFF. The CDR3 DNA is TGTGCCATCAGTGAGCCGACGACTAGCGGGGGGGACAATGAGCAGTTCTTC.

The gene calls are TRBV3-1 (or the pseudogene TRBV3-2) and TRBJ1-6; D may be TRBD1 (5 bases). CDR1 LGHDT and CDR2 YNNKEL come from the germline V gene (reference sequence). Trimming shortened V by 8 bases and J by 13 bases, and 24 bases separated the two germline ends. This CDR3 contains 15 residues. This CDR3 reads CASGDHTGARIPLHF. Written as DNA, the CDR3 is TGTGCCAGCGGAGACCATACCGGGGCTCGTATTCCCCTCCACTTT.

The chain recombines TRBV6-1 with TRBJ1-4; TRBD1 matches at 8 bases. CDR1 MNHNS and CDR2 SASEGT come from the germline V gene. Trimming at V came to 6 bases and at J to 6 bases, leaving 6 bases not matched to a gene. This CDR3 region has 14 residues. CDR3 sequence reads: CASRQTGGYEKLFF. The CDR3 DNA reads as TGTGCCAGCAGACAAACAGGGGGTTATGAAAAACTGTTTTTT.

V gene TRBV12-5 combines with J gene TRBJ1-2; TRBD1 matches at 8 bases. The length of the CDR3 is 20 residues. Trimming cost V 1 base and J 5 bases; bases outside gene matches: 21. CDR1 LGHNT and CDR2 FRNRAP come from the germline V gene. The CDR3 region has the DNA TGTGCTAGTGGTTTGGACCCCAAAGGACAGGGTAAAGTGATAGGTTATGGCTACACCTTC. This codes for CASGLDPKGQGKVIGYGYTF. The variable domain in full, completed from reference TRBV12-5 and TRBJ1-2, reads DARVTQTPRHKVTEMGQEVTMRCQPILGHNTVFWYRQTMMQGLELLAYFRNRAPLDDSGMPKDRFSAEMPDATLATLKIQPSEPRDSAVYFCASGLDPKGQGKVIGYGYTFGSGTRLTVV.

The rearrangement uses TRBV6-6 and TRBJ2-1, with D uncertain. V lost 5 bases and J 5 bases, leaving 13 bases between the germline ends. The CDR3 covers 14 residues. The V gene's germline CDR1 is MNHNY and CDR2 SVGAGI (reference sequence). The chain's CDR3 is CASSGWRSNNEQFF. The CDR3 bases are TGTGCCAGCAGTGGGTGGCGCTCGAACAATGAGCAGTTCTTC.

This clone was seen once. The chain combines TRBV9 with TRBJ1-3, with 8 nucleotides matching TRBD1. V lost 3 bases and J lost 0; bases outside the gene matches: 5. Germline assignment: CDR1 SGDLS and CDR2 YYNGEE. This CDR3 is 16 amino acids long. The CDR3, as DNA: TGTGCCAGCAGCGGAGGACAGGGAACCTCTGGAAACACCATATATTTT. As protein: CASSGGQGTSGNTIYF.

This chain connects TRBV6-5 to TRBJ1-2, with D possibly TRBD1 on 5 matching bases. CDR3 length: 15 amino acids. The germline CDR1 and CDR2 sequences are MNHEY and SVGAGI. Trimming removed 6 bases at V and 0 bases at J, with 14 bases between. The CDR3 region is CASSTWDLTNYGYTF. CDR3 DNA: TGTGCCAGCAGCACCTGGGACCTAACTAACTATGGCTACACCTTC.

The J gene is TRBJ2-2, the V gene TRBV10-1; 8 bases fit TRBD1. The CDR3 has 14 residues. From germline, CDR1 is WNHNN and CDR2 SYGVQD (reference sequence). V shed 6 bases, J shed 3 bases, and the junction held 3 bases outside the gene matches. CDR3 in DNA: TGCGCCAGCAGACAGGGGGGACACACCGGGGAGCTGTTTTTT. Encoded protein: CASRQGGHTGELFF.

This clone was recorded only once. The chain employs TRBV27 and TRBJ1-6; D is undetermined. In germline, CDR1 is MNHEY, CDR2 SMNVEV (reference sequence). There are 14 residues in the CDR3. Trimming took 4 bases from V and 4 from J, leaving 8 bases between them. CDR3 region: CASSSGIYNSPLHF. The CDR3 DNA is TGTGCCAGCAGTTCTGGCATTTATAATTCACCCCTCCACTTT.

The rearrangement uses TRBV4-3 and TRBJ2-7; maybe TRBD2 (6 bases). The CDR3 contains 18 residues. Germline-derived CDR1 and CDR2 are LGHNA and YSLEER. V was clipped by 1 base and J by 4 bases, with 23 bases between them. This CDR3 is CASSQVHQIGGKAYEQYF. CDR3 coding DNA: TGCGCCAGCAGCCAAGTACACCAGATCGGGGGTAAGGCATACGAGCAGTACTTC.

This clone has only one observation. J is TRBJ2-7 and V is TRBV5-1, with 7 bases identical to TRBD1. The CDR3 is made up of 14 amino acids. CDR1 SGHRS and CDR2 YFSETQ come from the germline V gene. With 4 bases clipped from V and 3 bases from J, the junction kept 7 bases outside the gene matches. The DNA for the CDR3 is TGCGCCAGCAGCAGGGACAGTGGGGTCTACGAGCAGTACTTC. Its protein is CASSRDSGVYEQYF.

This clone was recorded once. The gene calls are TRBV4-1 and TRBJ2-1; D unclear. CDR3 length: 11 amino acids. Germline CDR1 is MGHRA and CDR2 is YSYEKL. V dropped 0 bases and J dropped 12 bases, with 6 bases sitting between them. CDR3 loop: CASSQESAQFF. CDR3 nucleotide sequence: TGCGCCAGCAGCCAAGAGTCGGCGCAGTTCTTC.

This chain joins TRBV6-2 or TRBV6-3 and TRBJ2-5; 7 positions agree with TRBD1. The CDR3 spans 15 residues. Germline lookup yields CDR1 MNHEY and CDR2 SVGEGT. The J segment lost 4 bases and the V segment lost 0 bases, leaving 5 bases of the junction unmatched. The CDR3 DNA sequence: TGTGCCAGCAGTTACTCAGACAGGGTCGGAGAGACCCAGTACTTC. It translates to CASSYSDRVGETQYF.

The chain employs TRBV28 and TRBJ1-2; perhaps TRBD1 as D (5 bases). From germline, CDR1 is MDHEN and CDR2 SYDVKM. The CDR3 is 15 residues long. V was pared by 6 bases and J by 4 bases, with 18 bases between. This chain's CDR3 is CASSAGRGGGYGYTF. The CDR3 bases are TGTGCCAGCAGCGCGGGGAGGGGAGGCGGCTATGGCTACACCTTC.

This clone showed up just once. This chain links TRBV9 with TRBJ2-3, with 16 positions matching TRBD2. V lost 3 bases and J lost 3; bases outside the gene matches: 10. The CDR3 runs 19 residues. Germline loops: CDR1 SGDLS, CDR2 YYNGEE. The CDR3 spells CASSDEGTSGGAGTDTQYF. The CDR3 nucleotides read TGTGCCAGCAGCGACGAAGGGACTAGCGGGGGGGCCGGGACAGATACGCAGTATTTT.

The chain combines TRBV9 with TRBJ1-1; the D is unclear. Trimming took off 0 bases at V and 4 bases at J, with 7 bases between the two ends. Looked up from germline, CDR1 is SGDLS and CDR2 is YYNGEE. The CDR3 is made up of 13 amino acids. CDR3 sequence (DNA): TGTGCCAGCAGCGTAGGCGGAACCACTGAAGCTTTCTTT. Protein product: CASSVGGTTEAFF. Combining the CDR3 with reference TRBV9 and TRBJ1-1 gives the whole variable domain DSGVTQTPKHLITATGQRVTLRCSPRSGDLSVYWYQQSLDQGLQFLIQYYNGEERAKGNILERFSAQQFPDLHSELNLSSLELGDSALYFCASSVGGTTEAFFGQGTRLTVV.